This T cell receptor (beta chain) was sequenced for a study of cytomegalovirus exposure and HLA in healthy donors. General observations from the study: Reported performance of the classifier showed diagnosis of cytomegalovirus status with high specificity and sensitivity. A highly shared variant cluster was judged a likely technical artifact. V- and J-gene trimming of TCR beta was linked (in a later analysis) to a missense DCLRE1C variant.

PCR involved 60 Vbeta and 13 Jbeta primers. Some clones are missing from TCRdb's copy, which holds only in-frame ones; the method was immunoSEQ multiplex PCR. The table lists approximately 79,000 clones, with about 0.83% in the top ten. This CDR3 is built from 16 residues. V shed 6 bases and J shed 0 bases, with 15 bases lying between them. The germline CDR1 and CDR2 sequences are SNHLY and FYNNEI. As concerns this clone: Its antigen is as yet unknown.

The receptor was derived from a boy between 10 and 17 years old in good health and CMV-seronegative. The source material was PBMCs. The rearrangement uses TRBV2 and TRBJ2-1, with D perhaps TRBD2 (6 bases). CDR3 protein: CASRSLAGSSYNEQFF. CDR3 coding DNA: TGTGCCAGCAGAAGTCTGGCGGGAAGCTCCTACAATGAGCAGTTCTTC.